The clone carrying this T cell receptor beta chain was found many times. What it recognizes is unknown. V dropped 4 bases and J dropped 8 bases, with 14 bases sitting between them. CDR1 SGHAT and CDR2 FQNNGV come from the germline V gene. The CDR3 extends over 13 amino acids. The data were taken from a study of molecular identifiers for immune sequencing clone quantification. The bulk TCR libraries were made with methods described before and with listed TCR primers. TCRdb itself ran the PCR reads through MiXCR, one entry per CDR3 protein. The sample comprises about 640,000 distinct CDR3 sequences, 15% to 20% of which are singletons, and roughly 0.85% rests with the top ten. Study-level points and caveats: Clones exceeding 20 RNA copies carried over 99% of effector molecules but under 1% of naive-cell molecules.

Researchers sorted naive CD8 T cells as cells that were CD8+CD4-CCR7+CD45RA+. This sequence joins TRBV11-2 and TRBJ1-1; D perhaps matches TRBD1 (6 bases). The sequence was obtained from a human donor in good health. Some libraries in this study had Jurkat cell RNA spiked in. Sequenced material: naive CD8+ T cells from blood, with Jurkat cell RNA spiked in. Subset noted: FACS-sorted CD8+CD4-CCR7+CD45RA+ naive T cells. The CDR3 region has the DNA TGTGCCAGCAGCTCCGGACAGACCCTGGAAGCTTTCTTT. Protein sequence: CASSSGQTLEAFF.